Shown below are 11 T cell receptor beta chains from a single sample sequenced in a study of blood T cell repertoires in COVID-19 (dated by TCRdb to the early 2020s). Library construction relied on the immunoSEQ multiplex PCR assay. TCRdb limited this immuneACCESS table to in-frame rearrangements with V and J called. A share of clones is missing; checked studies link under half to unresolved V genes, and the rest is unexplained. The sample table contains 200,000 to 250,000 clones; only one count was recorded for 86% of them. The ten largest clonotypes hold about 9.4% of the sample. The sample was peripheral blood. The receptors originated from a woman in her 50s with COVID-19, enrolled during active disease.

This chain joins TRBV6-5 and TRBJ2-4; D may be TRBD2 (5 bases). V lost 8 bases, J lost 3 bases, and 11 bases lay in between. There are 13 residues in the CDR3. Germline-derived CDR1 and CDR2 are MNHEY and SVGAGI. CDR3 sequence: CASRTVGKNIQYF. The DNA of the CDR3 is TGTGCCAGCCGGACTGTGGGCAAAAACATTCAGTACTTC.

The chain uses TRBV30 and TRBJ1-2, with D uncertain. The germline V and J ends were trimmed by 4 bases and 7 bases, with 10 bases remaining between them. The CDR3 covers 11 residues. The germline CDR1 and CDR2 sequences are GTSNPN and SVGIG (reference sequence). DNA of the CDR3: TGTGCCTGGACCCCTCTAACTGGCTACACCTTC. Encoded protein: CAWTPLTGYTF.

The chain combines TRBV10-3 with TRBJ1-5; 9 nucleotides line up with TRBD1. V shed 0 bases, J shed 5 bases, and the junction held 5 bases outside the gene matches. CDR3 size: 16 residues. CDR1 is ENHRY and CDR2 is SYGVKD in the germline V gene. CDR3 region: CAISESYRQGDQPQHF. The CDR3, as DNA: TGTGCCATCAGTGAGTCTTATCGACAGGGGGATCAGCCCCAGCATTTT.

The chain has TRBV28 and TRBJ2-2; 7 nucleotides agree with TRBD1. CDR1 is MDHEN and CDR2 is SYDVKM in the germline V gene. The CDR3 is made up of 15 amino acids. V was clipped by 5 bases and J by 5 bases; unmatched bases: 8. The CDR3 spells CASSDDRVGTGELFF. The CDR3 coding sequence is TGTGCCAGCAGTGACGACAGGGTGGGGACCGGGGAGCTGTTTTTT.

The chain couples TRBV14 to TRBJ1-1, with TRBD1 identical over 11 bases. There are 16 residues in the CDR3. V trimming: 1 base; J trimming: 4 bases; junction bases outside the gene matches: 5. Germline V CDR1 and CDR2: SGHDN, FVKESK. CDR3 nucleotides: TGTGCCAGCAGCCAAGGGGACAGGGGGTCGAGCACTGAAGCTTTCTTT. Its protein is CASSQGDRGSSTEAFF.

The chain combines TRBV30 with TRBJ1-4; 8 nucleotides match TRBD1. This CDR3 spans 16 amino acids. Germline V lookup: CDR1 GTSNPN, CDR2 SVGIG (reference sequence). The V segment lost 5 bases and the J segment 0 bases; nucleotides outside the gene matches: 8. CDR3 coding DNA: TGTGCCTGGGGCCAGGGGGCGCAAGCAACTAATGAAAAACTGTTTTTT. Translation gives CAWGQGAQATNEKLFF.

The V gene is TRBV19, the J gene TRBJ2-2, with D perhaps matching TRBD1 (8 bases). From germline, CDR1 is LNHDA and CDR2 SQIVND (reference sequence). Trimming took 9 bases from V and 7 from J, leaving 18 bases between them. The CDR3 is made up of 14 amino acids. In DNA form, the CDR3 reads TGTGCCAGCACGACAGGGGAGGGGAACGGGGAGCTGTTTTTT. It is translated as CASTTGEGNGELFF. Full variable domain (remainder filled in from reference TRBV19 and TRBJ2-2): DGGITQSPKYLFRKEGQNVTLSCEQNLNHDAMYWYRQDPGQGLRLIYYSQIVNDFQKGDIAEGYSVSREKKESFPLTVTSAQKNPTAFYLCASTTGEGNGELFFGEGSRLTVL.

The CDR3 protein is CASSSGQGRPQHF. CDR3 nucleotide sequence: TGTGCCAGCAGCTCCGGACAGGGGAGGCCCCAGCATTTT. The V and J genes are TRBV6-5 and TRBJ1-5, with TRBD1 identical over 9 bases. The CDR3 length is 13 residues. In germline, CDR1 is MNHEY, CDR2 SVGAGI. The junction had 6 bases not matched to a gene; V was cut back by 6 bases and J by 9 bases.

V and J are TRBV5-6 and TRBJ1-4; 7 bases are shared with TRBD1. The CDR3 sequence is 16 residues long. V lost 4 bases to trimming and J lost 2 bases; unmatched junction nucleotides: 8. CDR1 is SGHDT, CDR2 YYEEEE, per germline. The CDR3 loop reads CASSTTDRRTNEKLFF. In nucleotides, the CDR3 is TGTGCCAGCAGCACGACGGACAGGAGGACTAATGAAAAACTGTTTTTT.

CDR3 bases: TGCGCCAGCAGCTACCCAGGGGATCAAGAGACCCAGTACTTC. Protein: CASSYPGDQETQYF. The chain couples TRBV5-1 to TRBJ2-5; D may be TRBD1 (6 bases). In germline, CDR1 is SGHRS, CDR2 YFSETQ. The CDR3 has 14 amino acids. V gave up 3 bases and J gave up 2 bases, with 11 bases separating them.

The sample holds one count of this clone. The J gene is TRBJ2-5, the V gene TRBV12-3 or TRBV12-4; D gene unclear. V was cut by 3 bases and J by 5 bases, with 10 bases left in between. The CDR3 has 13 residues. CDR3 sequence reads: CASSFALRETQYF. In nucleotides, the CDR3 is TGTGCCAGCAGTTTCGCTCTCCGGGAGACCCAGTACTTC.